One and the same sample provided the 17 T cell receptor beta chains below, sequenced in a study of blood T cell repertoires in COVID-19. TCRdb's copy holds only in-frame clones and misses some; the assay was immunoSEQ multiplex PCR. The table shows around 90,000 clones, with approximately 75% occurring only once. The sample consisted of peripheral blood. Receptors were obtained from a human donor in a cohort sampled during active COVID-19.

The V call is TRBV27, the J call TRBJ1-2; D perhaps matches TRBD1 (5 bases). From germline, CDR1 is MNHEY and CDR2 SMNVEV (reference sequence). V lost 5 bases and J 7 bases, leaving 14 bases between the germline ends. CDR3 size: 13 residues. The chain's CDR3 is CASSKGGGGGYTF. Written as DNA, the CDR3 is TGTGCCAGCAGTAAGGGTGGGGGGGGTGGCTACACCTTC.

CDR3 residues: CASSPAGVSTDTQYF. The CDR3 DNA sequence: TGTGCCAGCTCCCCAGCAGGGGTTAGCACAGATACGCAGTATTTT. This chain links TRBV18 with TRBJ2-3, with D possibly TRBD1 on 6 matching bases. Germline V lookup: CDR1 KGHSH, CDR2 LQKENI. V lost 6 bases and J lost 0, with 13 bases in between. CDR3 size: 15 residues.

The chain carries TRBV11-2 and TRBJ2-6; D is possibly TRBD2 (5 bases). Germline assignment: CDR1 SGHAT and CDR2 FQNNGV. The CDR3 is made up of 19 amino acids. V gave up 5 bases and J gave up 4 bases, with 24 bases separating them. CDR3 in amino acids: CASSGRGLQTYQGANVLTF. The CDR3, as DNA: TGTGCCAGCAGCGGACGAGGACTCCAGACGTATCAAGGGGCCAACGTCCTGACTTTC.

The gene calls are TRBV6-1 and TRBJ1-3, with TRBD1 matching 8 bases. This CDR3 has 15 amino acids. Germline CDR1 and CDR2: MNHNS and SASEGT. J was trimmed by 2 bases and V by 3 bases; bases with no gene match: 3. CDR3 amino acids: CASSEDRATGNTIYF. The CDR3 nucleotides read TGTGCCAGCAGTGAGGACAGGGCAACTGGAAACACCATATATTTT.

J is TRBJ2-1 and V is TRBV6-6; the D gene is possibly TRBD2 (7 bases). CDR3 length: 16 amino acids. CDR1 and CDR2 from the germline V gene are MNHNY and SVGAGI (reference sequence). V was shortened by 4 bases and J by 7 bases, with 20 bases between the two germline ends. CDR3 in amino acids: CASSSWGGAVTNEQFF. In nucleotides, the CDR3 is TGTGCCAGCAGTTCATGGGGGGGGGCGGTCACGAATGAGCAGTTCTTC.

This chain connects TRBV6-5 to TRBJ2-3; D may be TRBD1 (5 bases). Trimming left V 2 bases short and J 4 bases short, with 10 bases between. Germline CDR1 reads MNHEY; CDR2 reads SVGAGI. The CDR3 has 14 amino acids. The CDR3: CASSYGASADTQYF. The CDR3 DNA reads TGTGCCAGCAGTTACGGGGCGTCCGCAGATACGCAGTATTTT.

A single count supports this clone. The J gene is TRBJ2-1, the V gene TRBV29-1; TRBD1 agrees at 8 bases. Per germline, CDR1 SQVTM and CDR2 ANQGSEA. J was trimmed by 3 bases and V by 6 bases; bases with no gene match: 10. This CDR3 contains 15 residues. CDR3 sequence reads: CSVGPGTGGYNEQFF. DNA for the CDR3: TGCAGCGTAGGACCCGGGACAGGAGGCTACAATGAGCAGTTCTTC.

CDR3 sequence: CAIRTAGTGYNEQFF. The CDR3 bases are TGTGCCATCAGAACTGCCGGGACAGGCTACAATGAGCAGTTCTTC. The chain uses TRBV10-3 and TRBJ2-1; 8 bases map to TRBD1. The germline V gene encodes CDR1 ENHRY and CDR2 SYGVKD. The J segment lost 3 bases and the V segment lost 6 bases, leaving 7 bases of the junction unmatched. The CDR3 consists of 15 residues.

A few counts support this clone. The V and J genes are TRBV24-1 and TRBJ1-2; D perhaps matches TRBD1 (5 bases). The V end was cut by 9 bases, the J end by 9 bases, with 13 bases between. The germline V gene encodes CDR1 KGHDR and CDR2 SFDVKD. The CDR3 spans 11 residues. The CDR3 protein is CATQGSGRYTF. The CDR3 DNA reads TGTGCCACCCAGGGATCCGGTCGCTACACCTTC.

The J gene is TRBJ1-6, the V gene TRBV7-8, with 10 positions matching TRBD1. V shed 6 bases and J 9 bases; nucleotides not matched to a gene: 11. The germline CDR1 and CDR2 sequences are SGHVS and FQNEAQ. The CDR3 runs to 16 residues. CDR3 loop: CASRKRGTGVTSPLHF. The CDR3 nucleotides are TGTGCCAGCAGGAAGCGGGGGACAGGGGTGACTTCACCCCTCCACTTT.

This chain uses TRBV5-6 with TRBJ1-2; 8 nucleotides align to TRBD1. V gave up 3 bases and J gave up 5 bases; unmatched junction bases: 6. The CDR3 spans 14 residues. CDR1 SGHDT and CDR2 YYEEEE come from the germline V gene. The CDR3 loop reads CASSSNRGAYGYTF. The DNA for the CDR3 is TGTGCCAGCAGCTCAAACAGGGGGGCTTATGGCTACACCTTC.

This chain joins TRBV7-9 and TRBJ1-5; a weak D match, TRBD1 (6 bases). The CDR3 runs 17 residues. Looked up from germline, CDR1 is SEHNR and CDR2 is FQNEAQ (reference sequence). V was cut by 0 bases and J by 2 bases, with 14 bases left in between. The CDR3 spells CASSLAAPGVGNQPQHF. The CDR3 DNA sequence: TGTGCCAGCAGCTTAGCAGCACCAGGGGTTGGCAATCAGCCCCAGCATTTT.

The chain couples TRBV23-1 to TRBJ1-2; 8 bases align to TRBD1. TRBV23-1 is an ORF for which the function is uncertain. CDR3 length: 12 amino acids. V lost 2 bases and J lost 7; bases outside the gene matches: 0. As DNA, the CDR3 is TGCGCCAGCAGTCAAGGACAGGGTGGCTACACCTTC. Its protein product is CASSQGQGGYTF.

This chain joins TRBV5-5 and TRBJ2-6; D is undetermined. The germline V and J ends were trimmed by 0 bases and 2 bases, with 3 bases remaining between them. CDR1 SGHKS and CDR2 YYEKEE come from the germline V gene (reference sequence). The CDR3 loop spans 14 amino acids. DNA for the CDR3: TGTGCCAGCAGCTTGGCAGCTGGGGCCAACGTCCTGACTTTC. This encodes CASSLAAGANVLTF.

The rearrangement links TRBV9 to TRBJ2-7, with 8 bases aligning to TRBD1. Germline assignment: CDR1 SGDLS and CDR2 YYNGEE. The CDR3 runs to 15 residues. J was trimmed by 4 bases and V by 0 bases; bases with no gene match: 6. The CDR3 loop is CASSVGGQGSYEQYF. CDR3 DNA: TGTGCCAGCAGCGTAGGTGGACAGGGTTCTTACGAGCAGTACTTC.

The rearrangement joins TRBV5-1 to TRBJ1-2; 8 bases match TRBD1. The CDR3 loop spans 15 amino acids. From germline, CDR1 is SGHRS and CDR2 YFSETQ. The J segment lost 2 bases and the V segment lost 4 bases, leaving 7 bases of the junction unmatched. For the CDR3, the DNA is TGCGCCAGCAGCCCGGCGGACAGGGACAACTATGGCTACACCTTC. Protein: CASSPADRDNYGYTF.

This sequence joins TRBV7-3 and TRBJ2-1; 11 nucleotides match TRBD2. CDR3 size: 16 residues. V dropped 5 bases and J dropped 1; count of bases not matched to a gene: 4. CDR1 and CDR2 from the germline V gene are SGHTA and FQGTGA. CDR3 DNA: TGTGCCAGCAGCCCCTTAGCGGGGGGGTCCTACAATGAGCAGTTCTTC. This encodes CASSPLAGGSYNEQFF.